These 9 T cell receptor beta chains originate from one sample sequenced in a study of blood T cell repertoires in COVID-19. Using immunoSEQ multiplex PCR, the repertoire was profiled, and TCRdb retains in-frame clones only, with some absent. This sample carries some 150,000 clones, 70% to 90% of them seen once, and the ten largest clones take 8%. The specimen was peripheral blood. These receptors were collected from a woman in her sixties or seventies with COVID-19, enrolled during active disease.

The rearrangement joins TRBV18 to TRBJ2-5; a weak D match, TRBD1 (5 bases). The germline gives CDR1 KGHSH, CDR2 LQKENI. The ends were cut back, 1 base at V and 0 bases at J, with 9 bases in the middle. The CDR3 length is 15 residues. CDR3 nucleotides: TGTGCCAGCTCACCACGAAGGGGATACCAAGAGACCCAGTACTTC. Translation gives CASSPRRGYQETQYF.

The chain has TRBV3-1 (or the pseudogene TRBV3-2) and TRBJ2-2; D ambiguous. Trimming took 1 base from V and 5 from J, leaving 5 bases between them. The CDR3 sequence is 13 residues long. Germline V gene data show CDR1 as LGHDT and CDR2 as YNNKEL (reference sequence). The CDR3 DNA follows: TGTGCCAGCAGCCAAGGCCAGACCGGGGAGCTGTTTTTT. Encoded protein: CASSQGQTGELFF.

The chain joins TRBV30 to TRBJ1-1; the D gene is possibly TRBD1 (5 bases). V was pared by 0 bases and J by 6 bases, with 11 bases between. CDR1 and CDR2 from the germline V gene are GTSNPN and SVGIG (reference sequence). The CDR3 sequence is 13 residues long. Here the CDR3 reads CAWSVIGGPEAFF. In nucleotides, the CDR3 is TGTGCCTGGAGTGTAATCGGGGGACCTGAAGCTTTCTTT.

CDR3: CASSWDRAVDYGYTF. Here the CDR3 DNA reads TGTGCCAGCAGTTGGGACAGGGCTGTCGACTATGGCTACACCTTC. V usage is TRBV27 and J usage is TRBJ1-2; 9 bases match TRBD1. Germline V gives CDR1 MNHEY, CDR2 SMNVEV (reference sequence). The CDR3 runs to 15 residues. V shed 4 bases, J shed 3 bases, and the junction held 6 bases outside the gene matches.

This clone was found a few times. This chain connects TRBV3-1 (or the pseudogene TRBV3-2) to TRBJ1-1; TRBD1 might be the D (5 bases). The V end lost 2 bases, the J end lost 5 bases, and 12 bases lay between the germline ends. There are 14 residues in the CDR3. Germline CDR1 reads LGHDT; CDR2 reads YNNKEL (reference sequence). DNA of the CDR3: TGTGCCAGCAGCCAAAGGGCAGGGAGGACTGAAGCTTTCTTT. Residues: CASSQRAGRTEAFF.

The V gene is TRBV10-3, the J gene TRBJ2-7; 9 bases are shared with TRBD1. The germline V gene has CDR1 ENHRY and CDR2 SYGVKD. This CDR3 is built from 16 residues. V shed 3 bases, J shed 4 bases, and the junction held 10 bases outside the gene matches. CDR3 DNA: TGTGCCATCAGTGAATGGGGAGGACAGGGGATGTACGAGCAGTACTTC. It is translated as CAISEWGGQGMYEQYF.

This chain uses TRBV5-1 with TRBJ2-7; D possibly corresponds to TRBD2 (5 bases). The CDR3 runs 16 residues. V was shortened by 0 bases and J by 0 bases, with 13 bases between the two germline ends. The germline V gene encodes CDR1 SGHRS and CDR2 YFSETQ. CDR3 nucleotides: TGCGCCAGCAGCTTGGCCGAAAGCGGTTACTCCTACGAGCAGTACTTC. As protein: CASSLAESGYSYEQYF.

The V gene is TRBV2, the J gene TRBJ1-4; 8 nucleotides match TRBD1. The ends lost 6 bases at V and 0 bases at J; junction bases unmatched: 6. CDR1 is SNHLY, CDR2 FYNNEI, per germline. CDR3 length equals 16 residues. Written as DNA, the CDR3 is TGTGCCAGCAGAGGGGACAGGTCCTCAACTAATGAAAAACTGTTTTTT. It codes for CASRGDRSSTNEKLFF.

CDR3 DNA: TGTGCCAGCAGCCGCCGACAGGCCGACCGGAATTCACCCCTCCACTTT. Its protein is CASSRRQADRNSPLHF. The chain links TRBV7-3 to TRBJ1-6, with a possible D match to TRBD1 (6 bases). CDR1 is SGHTA, CDR2 FQGTGA, per germline. Trimming took off 5 bases at V and 7 bases at J, with 18 bases between the two ends. There are 16 residues in the CDR3.